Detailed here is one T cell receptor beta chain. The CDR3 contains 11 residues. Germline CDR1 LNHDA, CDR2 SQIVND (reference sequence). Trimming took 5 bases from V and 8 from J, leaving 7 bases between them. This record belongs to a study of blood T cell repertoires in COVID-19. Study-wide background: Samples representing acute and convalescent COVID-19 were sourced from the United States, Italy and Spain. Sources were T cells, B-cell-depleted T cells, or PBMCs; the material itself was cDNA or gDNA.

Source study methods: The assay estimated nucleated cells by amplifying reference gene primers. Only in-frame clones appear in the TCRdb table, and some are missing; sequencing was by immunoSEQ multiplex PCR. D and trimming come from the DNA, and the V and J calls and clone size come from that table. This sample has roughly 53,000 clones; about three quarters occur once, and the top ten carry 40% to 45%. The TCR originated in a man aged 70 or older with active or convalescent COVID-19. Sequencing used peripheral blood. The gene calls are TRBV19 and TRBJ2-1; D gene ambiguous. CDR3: CASSDGYEQFF. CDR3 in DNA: TGTGCCAGTAGTGATGGCTATGAGCAGTTCTTC.